The present TCR beta chain was sequenced within a study of shared clonotypes between healthy human individuals. With 0 bases clipped from V and 3 bases from J, the junction kept 0 bases outside the gene matches. This CDR3 comprises 14 residues. Germline CDR1 is SGHRS and CDR2 is YFSETQ. Remarks on this clone: This specimen includes other DNA sequences encoding the same CDR3.

The naive CD8 population came from CD45RO-negative cells selected for CCR7, without terminally differentiated effector memory CD45RA+ cells. Repertoires were generated with immunoSEQ multiplex PCR, while TCRdb's copy carries only in-frame clones and drops some. This sample has approximately 740,000 clones; approximately 92% occur once, and the top ten carry 24%. The rearrangement joins TRBV5-1 to TRBJ2-5, with 9 bases fitting TRBD1. This receptor was obtained from a young man in good health. The material sequenced was naive CD8+ T cells sorted from blood. The CDR3: CASSLGQGEETQYF. CDR3 DNA sequence: TGCGCCAGCAGCTTGGGACAGGGGGAAGAGACCCAGTACTTC.